These 14 T cell receptor beta chains share one sample of origin, sequenced in a study of beta chain features in type 1 diabetes. Study-level findings and limits: Moderate but significant shortening of TCRB CDR3s was recorded in all four CD4+ subsets from Type 1 diabetes patients.

Investigators reverse transcribed all isolated RNA, so they sequenced expressed TCRB transcripts. This table comes from immunoSEQ multiplex PCR, and its TCRdb copy is limited to in-frame clones, with some not included. The sample lists 200,000 to 250,000 clones, 14% occurring once. These TCRs' antigens remain unknown. The sequenced sample consisted of naive CD4+ T cells from blood. Receptor source: a man aged 25-40 years with type 1 diabetes.

This clone was detected only a few times. V usage is TRBV5-4 and J usage is TRBJ1-3; D gene unclear. The CDR3 totals 16 residues. Germline V CDR1 and CDR2: SGHNT, YYREEE (reference sequence). The ends were cut back, 1 base at V and 0 bases at J, with 11 bases in the middle. CDR3 nucleotide sequence: TGTGCCAGCAGCTTGACACCCACCACCTCTGGAAACACCATATATTTT. Encoded protein: CASSLTPTTSGNTIYF.

A few counts support this clone. The rearrangement links TRBV11-2 to TRBJ2-1; no firm D call. Germline CDR1 reads SGHAT; CDR2 reads FQNNGV. Trimming pared 5 bases from V and 6 bases from J, leaving 8 bases between. This CDR3 has 12 amino acids. Here the CDR3 DNA reads TGTGCCAGCAGCCAGACGGGCAATGAGCAGTTCTTC. As protein: CASSQTGNEQFF.

The J gene is TRBJ1-1, the V gene TRBV18, with D unresolved. Germline V lookup: CDR1 KGHSH, CDR2 LQKENI. The length of the CDR3 is 13 residues. The V end was cut by 4 bases, the J end by 4 bases, with 10 bases between. The CDR3 nucleotides read TGTGCCAGCTCACGGGAGGCCGCCACTGAAGCTTTCTTT. Translated: CASSREAATEAFF.

This chain joins TRBV18 and TRBJ1-2; 8 nucleotides match TRBD1. Germline values: CDR1 KGHSH, CDR2 LQKENI. V dropped 3 bases and J dropped 9; count of bases not matched to a gene: 6. This CDR3 has 13 amino acids. The CDR3 DNA reads TGTGCCAGCTCACCTGACAGGGGTTACAGCTACACCTTC. This sequence encodes CASSPDRGYSYTF.

This clone was counted a few times. The chain recombines TRBV19 with TRBJ2-2; 7 bases align to TRBD2. The CDR3 extends over 15 amino acids. With V trimmed by 4 bases and J by 0 bases, 2 bases remained unmatched. CDR1 is LNHDA, CDR2 SQIVND, per germline (reference sequence). CDR3 in amino acids: CASSRGGSNTGELFF. CDR3 bases: TGTGCCAGTAGTAGGGGAGGGTCGAACACCGGGGAGCTGTTTTTT.

A few counts support this clone. The chain joins TRBV7-8 to TRBJ2-7; 15 bases are shared with TRBD2. This CDR3 is built from 19 residues. The V gene end was trimmed by 5 bases and the J gene end by 2 bases; junction bases not matched to a gene: 13. In germline, CDR1 is SGHVS, CDR2 FQNEAQ. As DNA, the CDR3 is TGTGCCAGCAGCGTTAGGACTAGCGGGAGGGCTAAACTCACCTACGAGCAGTACTTC. This sequence encodes CASSVRTSGRAKLTYEQYF.

This clone was counted only a few times. The CDR3 bases are TGTGCCAGCTCACCACCGGGACTAGCGGGAACCTACAATGAGCAGTTCTTC. Translated, it gives CASSPPGLAGTYNEQFF. This chain joins TRBV18 and TRBJ2-1; 13 bases are shared with TRBD2. Trimming removed 0 bases from V and 2 bases from J; junction bases left unmatched: 1. The germline V gene has CDR1 KGHSH and CDR2 LQKENI. The CDR3 contains 17 residues.

This clone was seen a handful of times. V gene TRBV5-1 combines with J gene TRBJ2-6; 11 bases fit TRBD1. V lost 3 bases to trimming and J lost 1 base; unmatched junction nucleotides: 6. Germline CDR1 is SGHRS and CDR2 is YFSETQ. The CDR3 runs to 18 residues. The CDR3 nucleotides read TGCGCCAGCAGCTCCAAGGGACAGGGGGGGTCTGGGGCCAACGTCCTGACTTTC. Its translation is CASSSKGQGGSGANVLTF. The entire variable domain, with the rest obtained from reference TRBV5-1 and TRBJ2-6, is as follows: KAGVTQTPRYLIKTRGQQVTLSCSPISGHRSVSWYQQTPGQGLQFLFEYFSETQRNKGNFPGRFSGRQFSNSRSEMNVSTLELGDSALYLCASSSKGQGGSGANVLTFGAGSRLTVL.

This clone was observed a handful of times. V gene TRBV30 combines with J gene TRBJ1-4; no clear D. The CDR3 totals 15 residues. The germline V and J ends were trimmed by 4 bases and 0 bases, with 12 bases remaining between them. CDR1 is GTSNPN and CDR2 is SVGIG in the germline V gene (reference sequence). CDR3: CAWTPGHATNEKLFF. As DNA, the CDR3 is TGTGCCTGGACCCCGGGTCATGCAACTAATGAAAAACTGTTTTTT.

This clone was picked up one time. The chain uses TRBV11-2 and TRBJ2-7; 9 bases fit TRBD1. CDR1 is SGHAT, CDR2 FQNNGV, per germline. The CDR3 has 14 residues. The V gene end was trimmed by 2 bases and the J gene end by 4 bases; junction bases not matched to a gene: 3. CDR3 sequence reads: CASSLTTGGYEQYF. The CDR3 DNA follows: TGTGCCAGCAGCTTAACGACAGGGGGGTACGAGCAGTACTTC.

This clone was observed a few times. The chain joins TRBV28 to TRBJ2-1, with 9 bases that match TRBD2. The CDR3 is made up of 14 amino acids. The J segment lost 2 bases and the V segment lost 6 bases, leaving 2 bases of the junction unmatched. In germline, CDR1 is MDHEN, CDR2 SYDVKM. CDR3 region: CASRSGRPYNEQFF. As DNA, the CDR3 is TGTGCCAGCAGAAGCGGGAGGCCCTACAATGAGCAGTTCTTC.

This chain connects TRBV5-6 to TRBJ2-2; 7 nucleotides align to TRBD2. Germline V gives CDR1 SGHDT, CDR2 YYEEEE. V shed 1 base, J shed 1 base, and the junction held 4 bases outside the gene matches. The CDR3 covers 16 residues. Written as DNA, the CDR3 is TGTGCCAGCAGCTTGTTAGAGCGGGGGAACACCGGGGAGCTGTTTTTT. As protein: CASSLLERGNTGELFF.

This clone came up a few times. The rearrangement joins TRBV7-9 to TRBJ1-1; 8 bases match TRBD1. Germline V gene sequence: CDR1 SEHNR, CDR2 FQNEAQ (reference sequence). This CDR3 contains 15 residues. V lost 1 base, J lost 5 bases, and 6 bases stayed unmatched. The CDR3 sequence is CASSLGRTGKTEAFF. CDR3 nucleotides: TGTGCCAGCAGCTTAGGCAGGACAGGGAAAACTGAAGCTTTCTTT.

In this sample, this clone turned up a few times. This sequence joins TRBV10-3 and TRBJ2-1; 9 nucleotides line up with TRBD2. V trimming: 9 bases; J trimming: 5 bases; junction bases outside the gene matches: 8. The CDR3 consists of 14 residues. Per the germline V gene, CDR1 is ENHRY and CDR2 is SYGVKD. CDR3 DNA: TGTGCCATATTTAGCGGGAGTCTGAACAATGAGCAGTTCTTC. Its protein is CAIFSGSLNNEQFF.